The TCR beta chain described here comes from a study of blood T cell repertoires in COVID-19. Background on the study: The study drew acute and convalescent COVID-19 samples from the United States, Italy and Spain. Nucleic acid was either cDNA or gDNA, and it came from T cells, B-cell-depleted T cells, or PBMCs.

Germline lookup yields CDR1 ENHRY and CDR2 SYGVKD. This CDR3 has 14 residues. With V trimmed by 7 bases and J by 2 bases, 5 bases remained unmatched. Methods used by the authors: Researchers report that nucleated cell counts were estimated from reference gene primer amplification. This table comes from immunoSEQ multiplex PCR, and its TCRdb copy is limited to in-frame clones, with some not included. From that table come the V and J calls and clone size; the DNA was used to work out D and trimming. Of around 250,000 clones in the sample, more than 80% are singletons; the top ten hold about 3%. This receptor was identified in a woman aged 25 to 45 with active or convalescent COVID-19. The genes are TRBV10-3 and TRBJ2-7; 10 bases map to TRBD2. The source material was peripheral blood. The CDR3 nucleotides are TGTGCCATCAAGGCTAGCGGGGGCACCTACGAGCAGTACTTC. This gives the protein CAIKASGGTYEQYF.